This passage covers 6 T cell receptor beta chains from one sample sequenced in a study of T cell responses to AZD1222 COVID-19 vaccine. TCRdb keeps only in-frame clones here, not all; method: immunoSEQ multiplex PCR. The table shows about 120,000 clones, with roughly 90% occurring only once. The source was peripheral blood, collected 28 days after the second AZD1222 dose. These TCRs come from an adult who received the AZD1222 COVID-19 vaccine.

The rearrangement links TRBV7-3 to TRBJ2-7, with TRBD1 matching over 9 bases. The CDR3 sequence is 15 residues long. CDR1 and CDR2 (germline): SGHTA, FQGTGA. The J segment lost 7 bases and the V segment lost 5 bases, leaving 12 bases of the junction unmatched. The CDR3 region has the DNA TGTGCCAGCAGCCCAAGACAGGGGGGCCTGGGGGAGCAGTACTTC. Translating it yields CASSPRQGGLGEQYF. Looking up the rest from reference TRBV7-3 and TRBJ2-7 gives the full variable domain: GAGVSQTPSNKVTEKGKYVELRCDPISGHTALYWYRQSLGQGPEFLIYFQGTGAADDSGLPNDRFFAVRPEGSVSTLKIQRTERGDSAVYLCASSPRQGGLGEQYFGPGTRLTVT.

This chain connects TRBV5-1 to TRBJ2-1; D is possibly TRBD1 or TRBD2 (6 bases each). The CDR3 totals 14 residues. The germline V gene encodes CDR1 SGHRS and CDR2 YFSETQ. V was cut by 3 bases and J by 3 bases, with 10 bases left in between. The CDR3 region is CASSWEDSYNEQFF. The CDR3 coding sequence is TGCGCCAGCAGCTGGGAGGACAGCTACAATGAGCAGTTCTTC.

This clone has more than one count but fewer than ten. This chain connects TRBV6-8 to TRBJ2-5; D may match TRBD1 or TRBD2 (5 bases each). Trimming stripped 4 bases from V and 0 bases from J, with 12 bases between. The CDR3 contains 15 residues. Germline V lookup: CDR1 MNHGY, CDR2 SAAAGT. This CDR3 is CASSSPGRNQETQYF. The DNA for the CDR3 is TGTGCCAGCAGTTCCCCAGGGAGAAACCAAGAGACCCAGTACTTC.

This clone has just one count. This sequence joins TRBV5-1 and TRBJ1-2, with 7 positions matching TRBD1. Germline CDR1 SGHRS, CDR2 YFSETQ. CDR3 size: 14 residues. Trimming at V came to 4 bases and at J to 8 bases, leaving 11 bases not matched to a gene. This CDR3 reads CASSVADRAGGYTF. CDR3 nucleotides: TGCGCCAGCAGCGTTGCCGACAGGGCCGGGGGCTACACCTTC.

The chain links TRBV9 to TRBJ1-4; no definite D call. Germline lookup yields CDR1 SGDLS and CDR2 YYNGEE. Trimming removed 0 bases at V and 1 base at J, with 7 bases between. CDR3 size: 15 residues. CDR3 DNA sequence: TGTGCCAGCAGCGTAGGTCCCCTAACTAATGAAAAACTGTTTTTT. Amino acid sequence: CASSVGPLTNEKLFF. The variable domain in full, with the rest retrieved from reference TRBV9 and TRBJ1-4, is DSGVTQTPKHLITATGQRVTLRCSPRSGDLSVYWYQQSLDQGLQFLIQYYNGEERAKGNILERFSAQQFPDLHSELNLSSLELGDSALYFCASSVGPLTNEKLFFGSGTQLSVL.

The chain joins TRBV5-6 to TRBJ1-3; the D is unclear. Trimming cost V 5 bases and J 0 bases, with 9 bases left between them. CDR3 length: 14 amino acids. Germline V gene data show CDR1 as SGHDT and CDR2 as YYEEEE. The CDR3 region has the DNA TGTGCCAGCAGAACTGCTAGCTCTGGAAACACCATATATTTT. Translation: CASRTASSGNTIYF.